The clone carrying this T cell receptor (beta chain) was seen repeatedly, ten times or more. There were only healthy Caucasians among the donors. The CDR3 consists of 16 residues. Germline CDR1 and CDR2: MNHEY and SVGAGI. Trimming stripped 0 bases from V and 0 bases from J, with 8 bases between. TCRdb re-called the 5' RACE reads with MiXCR, one entry per CDR3 protein. The repertoire has about 150,000 distinct CDR3 sequences, 3% to 4% of them found once; the top ten carry 7.5% to 8.5%. This record belongs to a study of identical twins. The sequence was obtained from a man between 18 and 35 years old in good health. The chain combines TRBV6-5 with TRBJ2-2; D uncertain. The specimen was memory T cells sorted from blood. CDR3 amino acids: CASSYSGLPNTGELFF. Here the CDR3 DNA reads TGTGCCAGCAGTTACTCCGGCTTGCCGAACACCGGGGAGCTGTTTTTT.